A single sample gave rise to the 15 T cell receptor beta chains below, sequenced in a study of blood T cell repertoires in COVID-19. Here immunoSEQ multiplex PCR was the method, and the copy in TCRdb shows in-frame clones only, minus some. The sample has 170,000 or so clones, around 73% seen once. What was sequenced was PBMCs or T cells enriched from blood (not recorded which). These receptors were taken from a woman aged 45-65 years who had recovered from COVID-19.

The chain employs TRBV9 and TRBJ2-2, with 14 bases lining up with TRBD2. Trimming cost V 2 bases and J 4 bases; bases outside gene matches: 7. CDR1 and CDR2 (germline): SGDLS, YYNGEE. The CDR3 consists of 18 residues. This CDR3 is CASSVGLAGGGTTGELFF. The CDR3 coding sequence is TGTGCCAGCAGCGTTGGACTAGCGGGGGGAGGGACCACCGGGGAGCTGTTTTTT.

The sample holds one count of this clone. J is TRBJ1-2 and V is TRBV27, with no clear D. Trimming removed 5 bases at V and 7 bases at J, with 11 bases between. CDR1 is MNHEY, CDR2 SMNVEV, per germline (reference sequence). This CDR3 is built from 12 residues. The CDR3 loop reads CASSRRPPGYTF. In DNA form, the CDR3 reads TGTGCCAGCAGTCGGAGGCCTCCTGGCTACACCTTC.

The J gene is TRBJ1-5, the V gene TRBV28; tentative D call: TRBD1 (5 bases). CDR3 length: 12 residues. V was cut by 6 bases and J by 12 bases, with 15 bases left in between. Germline CDR1 MDHEN, CDR2 SYDVKM. This CDR3 reads CASSSPAGRQHF. CDR3 nucleotides: TGTGCCAGCAGCTCCCCTGCAGGGCGCCAGCATTTT.

In nucleotides, the CDR3 is TGTGCCAGCAGCGCCCACAGGGGGGTTGGAAACACCATATATTTT. It is translated as CASSAHRGVGNTIYF. The chain recombines TRBV9 with TRBJ1-3; TRBD1 aligns across 8 bases. Germline CDR1 reads SGDLS; CDR2 reads YYNGEE. V was pared by 3 bases and J by 3 bases, with 5 bases of the junction left unmatched. The CDR3 is 15 residues long.

The rearrangement joins TRBV7-2 to TRBJ1-1, with D possibly being TRBD1 (5 bases). From germline, CDR1 is SGHTA and CDR2 FQGNSA. The CDR3 is 16 amino acids. V lost 1 base, J lost 3 bases, and 15 bases lay in between. The CDR3 spells CASSLVPGAGDTEAFF. The DNA for the CDR3 is TGTGCCAGCAGCTTAGTTCCAGGCGCGGGGGACACTGAAGCTTTCTTT.

The CDR3, as DNA: TGTGCCAGCAGCCAAGAATTGGGGGCCAATCAGCCCCAGCATTTT. It translates to CASSQELGANQPQHF. The chain has TRBV4-2 and TRBJ1-5; D is perhaps TRBD1 (6 bases). V lost 0 bases to trimming and J lost 3 bases, with 9 bases between them. The CDR3 consists of 15 residues. The germline CDR1 and CDR2 sequences are LGHNA and YNFKEQ.

This rearrangement joins TRBV7-9 to TRBJ1-1; D is unresolved. Germline CDR1 and CDR2: SEHNR and FQNEAQ (reference sequence). The CDR3 is 13 residues long. V was trimmed by 3 bases and J by 3 bases, leaving 8 bases between them. The CDR3 region is CASSFNGDTEAFF. For the CDR3, the DNA is TGTGCCAGCAGCTTCAACGGTGACACTGAAGCTTTCTTT. The complete variable domain, with remaining parts taken from reference TRBV7-9 and TRBJ1-1, reads DTGVSQNPRHKITKRGQNVTFRCDPISEHNRLYWYRQTLGQGPEFLTYFQNEAQLEKSRLLSDRFSAERPKGSFSTLEIQRTEQGDSAMYLCASSFNGDTEAFFGQGTRLTVV.

The chain recombines TRBV19 with TRBJ1-1; D uncertain. CDR1 is LNHDA and CDR2 is SQIVND in the germline V gene (reference sequence). Trimming pared 1 base from V and 1 base from J, leaving 4 bases between. This CDR3 region has 13 residues. In nucleotides, the CDR3 is TGTGCCAGTAGTATAGGAGGGAACACTGAAGCTTTCTTT. Translation gives CASSIGGNTEAFF.

This chain links TRBV3-1 (or the pseudogene TRBV3-2) with TRBJ1-1; TRBD1 might be the D (5 bases). Germline loops: CDR1 LGHDT, CDR2 YNNKEL (reference sequence). This CDR3 has 14 amino acids. V was shortened by 3 bases and J by 1 base, with 9 bases between the two germline ends. In DNA, the CDR3 is TGTGCCAGCAGCCAGACAGATAAGAACACTGAAGCTTTCTTT. Translated: CASSQTDKNTEAFF.

In its sample, this clone was seen a few times. The CDR3 DNA reads as TGTGCCAGCAGCGCCGACACAGGTAGCTCCTATAATTCACCCCTCCACTTT. As protein: CASSADTGSSYNSPLHF. This rearrangement joins TRBV28 to TRBJ1-6; TRBD1 might be the D (5 bases). Trimming left V 6 bases short and J 0 bases short, with 15 bases between. Germline values: CDR1 MDHEN, CDR2 SYDVKM. The CDR3 covers 17 residues.

Turning to this clone: The same CDR3 also results from other DNA sequences found in this sample. The chain employs TRBV20-1 and TRBJ2-1; D call uncertain. CDR3 size: 11 residues. Trimming took 6 bases from V and 4 from J, leaving 7 bases between them. Germline V gene lookup returns CDR1 DFQATT and CDR2 SNEGSKA (reference sequence). CDR3 sequence (DNA): TGCAGTGCGCCAGATTACAATGAGCAGTTCTTC. Its translation: CSAPDYNEQFF.

Only a few counts were recorded for this clone. This chain connects TRBV30 to TRBJ1-6; D is unresolved. Trimming stripped 3 bases from V and 8 bases from J, with 14 bases between. CDR3 length: 14 amino acids. Per the germline V gene, CDR1 is GTSNPN and CDR2 is SVGIG (reference sequence). The CDR3 loop reads CAWRMYSGYSPLHF. CDR3 nucleotide sequence: TGTGCCTGGAGGATGTACTCGGGGTATTCACCCCTCCACTTT.

This clone came up once. The CDR3 region has the DNA TGTGCCAGTAGTATAGAGGGACTAGCGGGAGCAAACAATGAGCAGTTCTTC. Protein: CASSIEGLAGANNEQFF. The chain uses TRBV19 and TRBJ2-1; 14 positions match TRBD2. The CDR3 sequence is 17 residues long. J was trimmed by 5 bases and V by 0 bases; bases with no gene match: 3. Germline lookup yields CDR1 LNHDA and CDR2 SQIVND (reference sequence).

The chain employs TRBV6-5 and TRBJ1-5, with 9 bases lining up with TRBD1. The CDR3 has 15 residues. V shed 2 bases, J shed 11 bases, and the junction held 10 bases outside the gene matches. CDR1 and CDR2 (germline): MNHEY, SVGAGI. The DNA for the CDR3 is TGTGCCAGCAGTTACCCCGGACAGGGGAGTCCGGCCCAGCATTTT. Translating gives CASSYPGQGSPAQHF.

The CDR3 DNA is TGTGCCAGCATCAGCGTTTCACCCCTCCACTTT. Protein sequence: CASISVSPLHF. V and J are TRBV6-4 and TRBJ1-6; D remains unclear. Germline V gene lookup returns CDR1 MRHNA and CDR2 SNTAGT. V dropped 7 bases and J dropped 9 bases, with 7 bases sitting between them. This CDR3 is built from 11 residues.